This T cell receptor beta chain is from a study of T cell responses to AZD1222 COVID-19 vaccine listed by TCRdb under 2021. A note on the overall study: TCR sequencing was performed for fewer than 250 trial participants, of whom 200 to 210 were given two doses of AZD1222 and some 26 were given two doses of MenACWY control vaccine. Trial participants were enrolled into age subgroups of 18-55, 56-69 and 70-plus years, which contained approximately 150, 28 and 58 TCR-sequenced participants, respectively. Paper-wide results and their limitations: The vaccine-associated CD4 TCRs covered the entire spike protein, and the dominant responses fell in regions 160-218 and 743-854. After two AZD1222 doses, spike-specific TCR breadth and depth were significantly higher than at day 0 and than in MenACWY recipients. Most participants were white British and females outnumbered males, and the authors suggested that clonal diversity may have been underestimated. Reportedly, almost half of the unique spike-specific TCRs recognized epitopes lying outside the regions that are mutated in the B.1.351 and B.1.1.7 variants. The 56-69-year group was small, and its depth increase did not reach significance, likely because of low power. Conclusions about previously exposed vaccinees are limited, since just six AZD1222 recipients were seropositive for SARS-CoV-2 at baseline. No day 14 peak-response samples were available, so repertoires were characterized only after the peak T cell response.

Explained via the paper, the time point label denotes: about 28 days (+/-7) after the second vaccine dose. Because spike-specific TCR depth and breadth did not differ between the two schedules, AZD1222 recipients who got a second dose at roughly 4 weeks were pooled with those who got a second dose at roughly 12 weeks. Vaccinee samples were obtained from the UK trials COV001 and COV002, which included a single-blind randomized controlled phase 2/3 trial of AZD1222 (ChAdOx1 nCoV-19) in healthy adults. For TCRbeta chain sequencing, PBMC samples were collected from trial participants at day 0 and at day 28 after the second dose. For this clone: The antigen it binds to is not known. There are no base qualities to consult, and no much larger clone falls within one base.

The CDR3 regions of human TCRbeta chains were subjected to immunosequencing. The study's own analysis went as follows. Repertoire TCRs were matched against a reference library of SARS-CoV-2-specific TCRs generated with the MIRA antigen-specificity platform. Breadth was defined as the fraction of unique TCRs that were SARS-CoV-2-associated, and depth was defined as the fraction of total T cells that were SARS-CoV-2-associated. Using the MIRA data, every spike-specific TCR was mapped to the spike region that the TCR reacted to and assigned to either a CD4 or a CD8 class. Log10-transformed breadth and depth values were compared by one-way ANOVA with Sidak's multiple comparisons tests. The immuneACCESS repertoire file appears here via TCRdb, limited to in-frame rearrangements. These files lack a portion of the clones; in checked studies, under half of the deficit traces to unresolved V genes, and the cause of the others is not known. V and J calls and clone size are copied from that table; D and trimming were computed from the DNA. Present in this sample are roughly 150,000 clones, around 90% of which were seen just once. Together, the top ten hold roughly 6.2% of the sample.

V loses 7 bases at its end and J loses 4 bases; junction bases beyond the gene matches: 15. CDR1 and CDR2 (GTSNPN, SVGIG) derive from the germline V gene (reference sequence). The CDR3 numbers 15 residues from cysteine through phenylalanine. Only the CDR3 part of the read is kept: 45 bases, read in frame from the first base. This receptor was obtained from an adult who received the AZD1222 COVID-19 vaccine. Recombination connected TRBV30 to TRBJ2-5; TRBD2 agrees with 7 junctional bases. The sequencing used peripheral blood, collected 28 days after the second AZD1222 dose. The nucleotide sequence is given as TGTGCCTTAAACCCTGCGGGGGTCCCTCGAGAGACCCAGTACTTC. Protein translation: CALNPAGVPRETQYF.